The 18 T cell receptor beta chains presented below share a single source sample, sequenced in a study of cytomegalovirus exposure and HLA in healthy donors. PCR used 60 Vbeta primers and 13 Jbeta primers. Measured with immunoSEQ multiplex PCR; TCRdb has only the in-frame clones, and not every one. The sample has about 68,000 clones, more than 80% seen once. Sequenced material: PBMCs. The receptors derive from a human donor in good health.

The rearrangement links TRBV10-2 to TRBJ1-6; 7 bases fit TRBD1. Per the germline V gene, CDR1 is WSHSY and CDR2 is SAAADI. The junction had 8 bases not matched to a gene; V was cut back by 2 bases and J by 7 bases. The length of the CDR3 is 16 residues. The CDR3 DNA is TGCGCCAGCAGTGAGCCCGTACAGGGGTGGAATTCACCCCTCCACTTT. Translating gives CASSEPVQGWNSPLHF.

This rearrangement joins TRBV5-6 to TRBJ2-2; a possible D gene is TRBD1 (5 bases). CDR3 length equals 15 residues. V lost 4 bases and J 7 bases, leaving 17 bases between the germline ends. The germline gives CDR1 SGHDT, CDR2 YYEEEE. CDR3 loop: CASSPLLQGHGELFF. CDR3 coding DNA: TGTGCCAGCAGCCCCCTATTGCAGGGCCACGGGGAGCTGTTTTTT.

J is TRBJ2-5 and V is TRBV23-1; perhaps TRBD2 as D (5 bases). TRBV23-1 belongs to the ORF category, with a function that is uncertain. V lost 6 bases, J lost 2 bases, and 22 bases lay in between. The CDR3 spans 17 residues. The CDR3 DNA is TGCGCCAGCAGCCGTCATTACACCGGGAACTTACAAGAGACCCAGTACTTC. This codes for CASSRHYTGNLQETQYF.

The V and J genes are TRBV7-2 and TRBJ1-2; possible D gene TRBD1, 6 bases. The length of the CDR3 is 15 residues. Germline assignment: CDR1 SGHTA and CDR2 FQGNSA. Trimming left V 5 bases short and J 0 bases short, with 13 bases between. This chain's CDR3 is CASSLTTGPNYGYTF. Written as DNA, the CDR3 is TGTGCCAGCAGCCTAACGACAGGCCCTAACTATGGCTACACCTTC. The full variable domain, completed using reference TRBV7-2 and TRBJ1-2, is GAGVSQSPSNKVTEKGKDVELRCDPISGHTALYWYRQSLGQGLEFLIYFQGNSAPDKSGLPSDRFSAERTGGSVSTLTIQRTQQEDSAVYLCASSLTTGPNYGYTFGSGTRLTVV.

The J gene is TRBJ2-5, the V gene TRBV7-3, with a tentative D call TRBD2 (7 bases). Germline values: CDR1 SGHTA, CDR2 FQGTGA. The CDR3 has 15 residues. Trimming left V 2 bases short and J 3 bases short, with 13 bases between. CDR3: CASSLGGGGEETQYF. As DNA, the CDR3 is TGTGCCAGCAGCTTAGGGGGCGGGGGTGAAGAGACCCAGTACTTC.

The CDR3 here is CASSQDHGSAHEQYF. CDR3 coding DNA: TGTGCCAGCAGCCAAGATCACGGTAGCGCCCACGAGCAGTACTTC. The chain links TRBV14 to TRBJ2-7; TRBD2 might be the D (5 bases). Between the trimmed V and J ends, which lost 0 bases and 5 bases, there was a span of 14 bases. Germline CDR1 and CDR2: SGHDN and FVKESK. CDR3 length: 15 residues.

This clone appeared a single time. This CDR3 is CASSPKGHATNEKLFF. The CDR3 DNA follows: TGTGCCAGCAGCCCAAAGGGACACGCAACTAATGAAAAACTGTTTTTT. This chain connects TRBV6-6 to TRBJ1-4, with a possible D match to TRBD1 (6 bases). CDR3 length: 16 amino acids. Germline V lookup: CDR1 MNHNY, CDR2 SVGAGI (reference sequence). Trimming left V 6 bases short and J 0 bases short, with 14 bases between.

The CDR3 loop is CASSHSGTQYF. CDR3 nucleotide sequence: TGTGCCAGCAGCCACTCCGGGACCCAGTACTTC. This chain uses TRBV14 with TRBJ2-5; D is unclear. Germline CDR1 reads SGHDN; CDR2 reads FVKESK. The CDR3 runs to 11 residues. V dropped 3 bases and J dropped 7 bases, with 6 bases sitting between them.

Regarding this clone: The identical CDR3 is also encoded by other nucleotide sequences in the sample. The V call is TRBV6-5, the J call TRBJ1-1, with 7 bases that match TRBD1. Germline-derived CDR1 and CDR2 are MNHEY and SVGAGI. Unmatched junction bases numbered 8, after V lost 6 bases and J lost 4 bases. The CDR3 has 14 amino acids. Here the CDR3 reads CASRDRVGGTEAFF. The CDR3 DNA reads TGTGCCAGCAGAGACAGGGTCGGAGGCACTGAAGCTTTCTTT.

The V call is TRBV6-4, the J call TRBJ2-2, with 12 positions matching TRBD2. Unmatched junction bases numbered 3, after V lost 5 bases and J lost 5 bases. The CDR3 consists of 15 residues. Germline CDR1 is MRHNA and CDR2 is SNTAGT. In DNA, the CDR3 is TGTGCCAGCAGTCAGACTAGCGGGGGAACCGGGGAGCTGTTTTTT. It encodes CASSQTSGGTGELFF.

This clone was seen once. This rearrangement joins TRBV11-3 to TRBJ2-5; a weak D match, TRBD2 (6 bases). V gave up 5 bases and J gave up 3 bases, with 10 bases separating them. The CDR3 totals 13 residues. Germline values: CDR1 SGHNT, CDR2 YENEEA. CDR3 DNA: TGTGCCAGCAGCGCCCGCGGGGAAGAGACCCAGTACTTC. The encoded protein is CASSARGEETQYF. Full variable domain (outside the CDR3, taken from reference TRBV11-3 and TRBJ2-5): EAGVVQSPRYKIIEKKQPVAFWCNPISGHNTLYWYLQNLGQGPELLIRYENEEAVDDSQLPKDRFSAERLKGVDSTLKIQPAELGDSAVYLCASSARGEETQYFGPGTRLLVL.

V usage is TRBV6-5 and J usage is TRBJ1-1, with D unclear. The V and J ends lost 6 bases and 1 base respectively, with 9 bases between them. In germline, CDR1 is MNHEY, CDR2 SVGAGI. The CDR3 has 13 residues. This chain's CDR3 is CASSKTANTEAFF. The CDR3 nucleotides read TGTGCCAGCAGCAAAACAGCGAACACTGAAGCTTTCTTT.

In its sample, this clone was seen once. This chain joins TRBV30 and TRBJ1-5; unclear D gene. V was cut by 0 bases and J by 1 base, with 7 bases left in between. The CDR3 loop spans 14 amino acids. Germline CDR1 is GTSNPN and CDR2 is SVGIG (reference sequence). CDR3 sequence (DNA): TGTGCCTGGAGTGTACCCGGGAGCAATCAGCCCCAGCATTTT. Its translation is CAWSVPGSNQPQHF.

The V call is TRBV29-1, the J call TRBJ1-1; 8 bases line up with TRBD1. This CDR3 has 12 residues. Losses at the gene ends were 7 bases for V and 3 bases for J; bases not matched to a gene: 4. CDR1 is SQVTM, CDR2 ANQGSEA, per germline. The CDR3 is CSANRGDTEAFF. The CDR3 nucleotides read TGCAGCGCAAACAGGGGGGACACTGAAGCTTTCTTT.

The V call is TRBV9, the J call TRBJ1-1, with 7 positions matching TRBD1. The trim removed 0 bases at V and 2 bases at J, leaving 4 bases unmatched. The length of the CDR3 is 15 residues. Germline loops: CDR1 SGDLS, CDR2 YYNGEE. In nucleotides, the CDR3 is TGTGCCAGCAGCGTAGCTCTAGGGGGCAACACTGAAGCTTTCTTT. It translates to CASSVALGGNTEAFF.

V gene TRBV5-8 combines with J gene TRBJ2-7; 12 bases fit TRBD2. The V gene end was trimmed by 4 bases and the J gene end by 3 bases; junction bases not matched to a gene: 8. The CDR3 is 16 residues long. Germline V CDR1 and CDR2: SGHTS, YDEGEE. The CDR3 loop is CASSATTSGGFYEQYF. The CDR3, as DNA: TGTGCCAGCAGCGCCACGACTAGCGGGGGATTCTACGAGCAGTACTTC.

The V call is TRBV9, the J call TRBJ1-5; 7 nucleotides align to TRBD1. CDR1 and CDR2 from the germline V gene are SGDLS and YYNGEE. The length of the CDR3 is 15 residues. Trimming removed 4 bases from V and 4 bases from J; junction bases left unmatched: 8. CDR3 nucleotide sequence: TGTGCCAGCAGCCATCAGGGGGACCAGAATCAGCCCCAGCATTTT. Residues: CASSHQGDQNQPQHF.

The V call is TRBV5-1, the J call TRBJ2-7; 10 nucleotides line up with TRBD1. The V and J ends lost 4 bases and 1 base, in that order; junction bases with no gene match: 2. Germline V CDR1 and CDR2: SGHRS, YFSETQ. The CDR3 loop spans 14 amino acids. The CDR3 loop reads CASSGDRGSYEQYF. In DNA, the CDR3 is TGCGCCAGCAGCGGGGACAGGGGATCCTACGAGCAGTACTTC. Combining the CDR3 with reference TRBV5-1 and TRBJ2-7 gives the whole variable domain KAGVTQTPRYLIKTRGQQVTLSCSPISGHRSVSWYQQTPGQGLQFLFEYFSETQRNKGNFPGRFSGRQFSNSRSEMNVSTLELGDSALYLCASSGDRGSYEQYFGPGTRLTVT.